Each of the 13 T cell receptor beta chains below was sequenced from the same sample in a study of blood T cell repertoires in COVID-19. The assay was immunoSEQ multiplex PCR, and TCRdb's table has in-frame clones only and misses some. This sample yields approximately 230,000 clones, of which 80% to 90% are seen a single time; about 1.6% belongs to the top ten. The sample taken for sequencing was PBMCs or T cells enriched from blood (not recorded which). These receptors came from a man aged 40-49 years who had recovered from COVID-19.

This chain uses TRBV27 with TRBJ2-1; possible D gene TRBD2, 10 bases. Germline CDR1 is MNHEY and CDR2 is SMNVEV (reference sequence). The CDR3 has 21 residues. Between the trimmed V and J ends, which lost 5 bases and 4 bases, there was a span of 33 bases. The CDR3 DNA reads TGTGCCAGCAGTCCCCTTCCCGGGACAGGGAGCGGGACTAGCGCGTACAATGAGCAGTTCTTC. The encoded protein is CASSPLPGTGSGTSAYNEQFF.

The table lists this clone with a count of one. The chain is built from TRBV24-1 and TRBJ2-2; TRBD1 matches at 7 bases. Unmatched junction bases numbered 12, after V lost 4 bases and J lost 8 bases. The CDR3 contains 16 residues. CDR1 and CDR2 from the germline V gene are KGHDR and SFDVKD. Written as DNA, the CDR3 is TGTGCCACCAGTGACGAAGCCGGGACAGATGGAGGGGAGCTGTTTTTT. Protein: CATSDEAGTDGGELFF.

This sequence joins TRBV3-1 (or the pseudogene TRBV3-2) and TRBJ1-5; a weak D match, TRBD1 (6 bases). The CDR3 sequence is 16 residues long. From germline, CDR1 is LGHDT and CDR2 YNNKEL (reference sequence). V shed 0 bases and J shed 7 bases, with 16 bases lying between them. The CDR3 bases are TGTGCCAGCAGCCAAGATGCTAGGGGGGGCCGGCAGCCCCAGCATTTT. It yields the protein CASSQDARGGRQPQHF.

V and J are TRBV2 and TRBJ1-1; D perhaps matches TRBD1 (6 bases). The germline V gene encodes CDR1 SNHLY and CDR2 FYNNEI. V lost 4 bases and J 0 bases, leaving 12 bases between the germline ends. The CDR3 is 15 residues long. CDR3 sequence reads: CASSVETGMNTEAFF. The CDR3 DNA reads TGTGCCAGCAGTGTAGAGACAGGAATGAACACTGAAGCTTTCTTT.

V is TRBV7-2 and J is TRBJ1-5; TRBD1 matches at 9 bases. Germline V gives CDR1 SGHTA, CDR2 FQGNSA. This CDR3 spans 16 amino acids. V trimming: 5 bases; J trimming: 9 bases; junction bases outside the gene matches: 14. DNA for the CDR3: TGTGCCAGCAGCACCATTGGACAGGGGTTTTTCGTGCCCCAGCATTTT. Residues: CASSTIGQGFFVPQHF.

V and J are TRBV24-1 and TRBJ2-5, with D hard to call. This CDR3 is 14 amino acids long. Germline V gives CDR1 KGHDR, CDR2 SFDVKD. V was shortened by 4 bases and J by 2 bases, with 10 bases between the two germline ends. The CDR3 bases are TGTGCCACCAGTGACGCGCCCCCTCAAGAGACCCAGTACTTC. This gives the protein CATSDAPPQETQYF.

The chain employs TRBV7-9 and TRBJ1-2; no clear D gene. This CDR3 region has 12 residues. V lost 3 bases and J 8 bases, leaving 10 bases between the germline ends. Germline V lookup: CDR1 SEHNR, CDR2 FQNEAQ (reference sequence). CDR3 residues: CASSLGSNGYTF. In DNA form, the CDR3 reads TGTGCCAGCAGCTTGGGCAGTAACGGCTACACCTTC.

The chain uses TRBV7-9 and TRBJ1-2; D is possibly TRBD1 (6 bases). The CDR3 sequence is 13 residues long. V lost 0 bases and J 6 bases, leaving 8 bases between the germline ends. Germline CDR1 and CDR2: SEHNR and FQNEAQ (reference sequence). CDR3: CASSLATGDGYTF. The CDR3 nucleotides read TGTGCCAGCAGCTTAGCGACAGGAGATGGCTACACCTTC. Complete variable domain (other parts from reference TRBV7-9 and TRBJ1-2): DTGVSQNPRHKITKRGQNVTFRCDPISEHNRLYWYRQTLGQGPEFLTYFQNEAQLEKSRLLSDRFSAERPKGSFSTLEIQRTEQGDSAMYLCASSLATGDGYTFGSGTRLTVV.

This sequence joins TRBV3-1 (or the pseudogene TRBV3-2) and TRBJ2-1; 8 positions match TRBD2. V shed 4 bases and J 7 bases; nucleotides not matched to a gene: 15. CDR3 length equals 17 residues. The V gene's germline CDR1 is LGHDT and CDR2 YNNKEL (reference sequence). The DNA of the CDR3 is TGTGCCAGCAGCCCATGGGAGGCTAGCGGGTGGCGGAATGAGCAGTTCTTC. This translates into CASSPWEASGWRNEQFF.

This rearrangement joins TRBV7-3 to TRBJ2-5; D is perhaps TRBD2 (7 bases). The V gene lost 5 bases and the J gene lost 4 bases, with 17 bases spanning the gap. CDR3 size: 15 residues. CDR1 and CDR2 from the germline V gene are SGHTA and FQGTGA. CDR3 nucleotide sequence: TGTGCCAGCAGCCCCTTGGGGGGGGGCGGAGAGACCCAGTACTTC. Translating it yields CASSPLGGGGETQYF.

V and J are TRBV5-1 and TRBJ2-1; 12 bases map to TRBD2. Germline-derived CDR1 and CDR2 are SGHRS and YFSETQ. There are 20 residues in the CDR3. V shed 3 bases and J 4 bases; nucleotides not matched to a gene: 17. CDR3 loop: CASSYVGTSGFYDEYNEQFF. As DNA, the CDR3 is TGCGCCAGCAGCTATGTCGGGACTAGCGGGTTTTATGATGAATACAATGAGCAGTTCTTC.

This rearrangement joins TRBV11-2 to TRBJ1-1, with a weak D call TRBD1 (5 bases). Germline-derived CDR1 and CDR2 are SGHAT and FQNNGV. Trimming cost V 5 bases and J 3 bases, with 10 bases left between them. CDR3 length: 13 residues. The CDR3 sequence is CASSQDTYTEAFF. CDR3 coding DNA: TGTGCCAGCAGCCAGGACACTTACACTGAAGCTTTCTTT.

V and J are TRBV19 and TRBJ1-3; unclear D gene. Trimming removed 3 bases from V and 2 bases from J, with 5 bases in between. The CDR3 loop spans 13 amino acids. The germline CDR1 and CDR2 sequences are LNHDA and SQIVND (reference sequence). CDR3 sequence (DNA): TGTGCCAGTAGTATGAGCGCTGGAAACACCATATATTTT. The encoded protein is CASSMSAGNTIYF.